A single sample gave rise to the 11 T cell receptor beta chains below, sequenced in a study of identical twins. TCRdb redid the calling of the 5' RACE reads with MiXCR, one entry per CDR3 protein. In the table there are some 710,000 distinct CDR3 sequences, approximately 6.1% of which are singletons. The sample was naive T cells sorted from blood. The receptors come from a man between 18 and 35 years old in good health.

In this sample, this clonotype turned up many times. The chain has TRBV5-6 and TRBJ2-7; TRBD1 matches 7 bases. This CDR3 contains 15 residues. Germline V gene lookup returns CDR1 SGHDT and CDR2 YYEEEE. J lost 3 bases, V lost 4 bases, and 10 bases had no gene match. The CDR3 is CASSRTRGTDYEQYF. Here the CDR3 DNA reads TGTGCCAGCAGCCGGACACGAGGGACAGACTACGAGCAGTACTTC.

This clonotype was seen at least ten times. The rearrangement joins TRBV28 to TRBJ1-5; tentatively, D is TRBD1 (6 bases). CDR1 MDHEN and CDR2 SYDVKM come from the germline V gene. The CDR3 extends over 15 amino acids. V was shortened by 4 bases and J by 7 bases, with 17 bases between the two germline ends. The CDR3 DNA is TGTGCCAGCAGTTCGGAAGGGGGGGTATCGCAGCCCCAGCATTTT. It specifies CASSSEGGVSQPQHF.

Many counts were recorded for this clonotype. This chain links TRBV12-3 or TRBV12-4 with TRBJ1-5; D uncertain. V was pared by 1 base and J by 7 bases, with 11 bases between. This CDR3 contains 14 residues. The CDR3 is CASSLDFGRQPQHF. DNA of the CDR3: TGTGCCAGCAGTTTAGACTTCGGGAGACAGCCCCAGCATTTT.

The table lists this clonotype with a few counts. The chain links TRBV6-5 to TRBJ2-1, with 11 positions matching TRBD2. The length of the CDR3 is 12 residues. Looked up from germline, CDR1 is MNHEY and CDR2 is SVGAGI. The ends lost 6 bases at V and 13 bases at J; junction bases unmatched: 5. CDR3 nucleotides: TGTGCCAGCAGATGGACTAGCGGGTTACAGTTCTTC. Its protein product is CASRWTSGLQFF.

There are a few counts of this clonotype. The chain recombines TRBV6-1 with TRBJ2-2; D remains ambiguous. CDR3 size: 13 residues. Trimming left V 4 bases short and J 4 bases short, with 7 bases between. The V gene's germline CDR1 is MNHNS and CDR2 SASEGT. The CDR3 loop is CASSVISTGELFF. The CDR3 DNA follows: TGTGCCAGCAGTGTGATTAGCACCGGGGAGCTGTTTTTT.

V is TRBV15 and J is TRBJ2-1; D tentatively fits TRBD1 or TRBD2 (5 bases each). The CDR3 is 14 residues long. Germline V gene sequence: CDR1 LNHNV, CDR2 YYDKDF (reference sequence). V lost 1 base to trimming and J lost 7 bases, with 11 bases between them. The CDR3, as DNA: TGTGCCACCAGCAGAGCGAGGGGCGGGAATGAGCAGTTCTTC. Translated, it gives CATSRARGGNEQFF.

The chain combines TRBV3-1 with TRBJ2-7, with TRBD1 matching 8 bases. The CDR3 has 13 amino acids. V lost 5 bases, J lost 6 bases, and 6 bases stayed unmatched. The germline CDR1 and CDR2 sequences are LGHDT and YNNKEL (reference sequence). In DNA, the CDR3 is TGTGCCAGCAGCAATCAGGGGGCAGTCGAGCAGTACGTC. Translated: CASSNQGAVEQYV.

This clonotype was seen many times. The V call is TRBV15, the J call TRBJ2-3; TRBD2 might be the D (8 bases). This CDR3 has 16 amino acids. The V and J ends lost 6 bases and 4 bases respectively, with 20 bases between them. Germline CDR1 reads LNHNV; CDR2 reads YYDKDF (reference sequence). This chain's CDR3 is CATSQGGGRWADTQYF. The DNA for the CDR3 is TGTGCCACCAGTCAAGGGGGCGGGAGGTGGGCAGATACGCAGTATTTT.

This clonotype was seen repeatedly, ten times or more. The chain employs TRBV20-1 and TRBJ2-7; D ambiguous. The CDR3 is 13 amino acids. CDR1 is DFQATT and CDR2 is SNEGSKA in the germline V gene (reference sequence). The germline V and J ends were trimmed by 0 bases and 2 bases, with 8 bases remaining between them. CDR3 bases: TGCAGTGCTAGAGATTGGTCGACCTACGAGCAGTACTTC. Its translation is CSARDWSTYEQYF.

The V gene is TRBV4-1, the J gene TRBJ2-2, with a possible D match to TRBD2 (5 bases). The CDR3 runs 12 residues. V lost 11 bases and J lost 0, with 7 bases in between. CDR1 is MGHRA and CDR2 is YSYEKL in the germline V gene. Here the CDR3 DNA reads TGCGCCGGCGGGTCGAACACCGGGGAGCTGTTTTTT. Amino acids: CAGGSNTGELFF.

This clonotype has at least ten counts. The genes are TRBV20-1 and TRBJ2-3, with 7 bases aligning to TRBD1. Per the germline V gene, CDR1 is DFQATT and CDR2 is SNEGSKA (reference sequence). There are 13 residues in the CDR3. V was clipped by 3 bases and J by 6 bases; unmatched bases: 6. CDR3 sequence: CSARMTGTDTQYF. CDR3 sequence (DNA): TGCAGTGCTAGGATGACAGGGACGGATACGCAGTATTTT.